This is a list of T cell receptor beta chains from one sample in a study of CD8 T cells in Susac syndrome. TCRdb called the immunoSEQ multiplex PCR reads again in MiXCR, with one record for every CDR3 protein. The data contain some 120,000 distinct CDR3 sequences, about 90% of them singletons. The material sequenced was CD8+ T cells from PBMCs. These receptors originate from a human donor in good health. The CDR3 runs from the conserved cysteine through the conserved F or W. The order of the fields is D gene, CDR3 length, clone size, J gene, V gene, CDR3 protein, CDR3 DNA. The D gene is left open where the match is weak. Some rows mark clone size as missing; the rest say once, few, many or name a class of expanded clone.

NA | 14 | few | TRBJ2-7 | TRBV7-2 | CASSLAGTYYEQYF | TGTGCCAGCAGCTTAGCGGGGACGTACTACGAGCAGTACTTC
TRBD1 | 13 | NA | TRBJ2-3 | TRBV10-3 | CAIGGDDTDTQYF | TGTGCCATAGGGGGCGACGACACAGATACGCAGTATTTT
NA | 13 | NA | TRBJ1-1 | TRBV5-4 | CASSLERPTEAFF | TGTGCCAGCAGCTTGGAGAGGCCCACTGAAGCTTTCTTT
TRBD2 | 15 | NA | TRBJ2-1 | TRBV2 | CATDTSGGSYNEQFF | TGTGCCACCGATACTAGCGGAGGGTCCTACAATGAGCAGTTCTTC
TRBD1 | 16 | once | TRBJ1-1 | TRBV5-1 | CASSPGTAEPNTEAFF | TGCGCCAGCAGCCCGGGGACAGCTGAACCGAACACTGAAGCTTTCTTT
TRBD2 | 16 | NA | TRBJ2-4 | TRBV15 | CATRATSGEAKNIQYF | TGTGCCACCAGGGCGACTAGCGGAGAAGCCAAAAACATTCAGTACTTC
NA | 11 | NA | TRBJ1-4 | TRBV29-1 | CSVTLSGKLFF | TGCAGCGTCACCCTGAGTGGGAAACTGTTTTTT
NA | 12 | few | TRBJ1-1 | TRBV19 | CASSIGEVEAFF | TGTGCCAGTAGTATCGGAGAGGTTGAAGCTTTCTTT
TRBD2 | 16 | NA | TRBJ2-7 | TRBV5-1 | CASSLEGLAGFYEQYF | TGCGCCAGCAGCTTGGAGGGACTAGCGGGATTCTACGAGCAGTACTTC
NA | 12 | NA | TRBJ1-3 | TRBV7-2 | CASSDSGNTIYF | TGTGCCAGCTCAGATTCTGGAAACACCATATATTTT
NA | 13 | NA | TRBJ2-7 | TRBV29-1 | CSVADRSVGEQYF | TGCAGCGTCGCAGACAGGTCCGTAGGCGAGCAGTACTTC
NA | 15 | NA | TRBJ2-1 | TRBV20-1 | CSARDAGGFNNEQFF | TGCAGTGCTAGAGATGCAGGTGGCTTCAACAATGAGCAGTTCTTC
NA | 12 | NA | TRBJ2-5 | TRBV29-1 | CSVKLPQETQYF | TGCAGCGTTAAACTACCTCAAGAGACCCAGTACTTC
NA | 11 | NA | TRBJ1-1 | TRBV19 | CASGEGTEAFF | TGTGCCAGCGGGGAGGGGACTGAAGCTTTCTTT
TRBD1 | 16 | NA | TRBJ2-7 | TRBV6-2/TRBV6-3 | CASSDRTGVTTYEQYF | TGTGCCAGCAGCGATCGGACAGGGGTAACAACCTACGAGCAGTACTTC
NA | 15 | NA | TRBJ1-1 | TRBV4-1 | CASSQGEGRVIRGGF | TGCGCCAGCAGCCAAGGAGAAGGCAGGGTGATAAGGGGCGGCTTT
NA | 15 | NA | TRBJ2-7 | TRBV18 | CASSAGGQGIHEQYF | TGTGCCAGCTCAGCGGGGGGACAGGGAATCCACGAGCAGTACTTC
NA | 14 | NA | TRBJ2-1 | TRBV18 | CASSLNARIGEQFF | TGTGCCAGCTCACTGAACGCCCGTATAGGTGAGCAGTTCTTC
NA | 13 | once | TRBJ2-7 | TRBV7-6 | CASSIRDTGEQYF | TGTGCCAGCAGCATAAGGGACACGGGGGAGCAGTACTTC
NA | 13 | NA | TRBJ1-2 | TRBV7-9 | CASSPPMAGGYTF | TGTGCCAGCAGCCCCCCTATGGCGGGTGGCTACACCTTC
NA | 14 | once | TRBJ2-2 | TRBV19 | CASSAGTITGELFF | TGTGCCAGTAGCGCCGGGACAATCACCGGGGAGCTGTTTTTT
TRBD2 | 16 | once | TRBJ2-7 | TRBV20-1 | CSALGLGLVSAYEQYF | TGCAGTGCTCTCGGGCTGGGACTAGTTTCCGCGTACGAGCAGTACTTC
NA | 13 | NA | TRBJ2-1 | TRBV29-1 | CSVEQGWDNEQFF | TGCAGCGTTGAACAGGGATGGGACAATGAGCAGTTCTTC
TRBD2 | 14 | once | TRBJ2-1 | TRBV27 | CASKPGLAQLNEFF | TGTGCCAGCAAACCGGGACTAGCGCAATTAAACGAGTTCTTC